This paragraph reports one T cell receptor (beta chain). The record originates from a study of blood T cell repertoires in COVID-19. Authors' analysis steps: Amplification of reference gene primers provided the estimated nucleated cell counts. The repertoire was sequenced with immunoSEQ multiplex PCR; TCRdb's copy has only in-frame clones and lacks some. That table furnishes V, J and clone size, whereas the DNA furnished D and trimming. The sample carries approximately 230,000 clones, around 84% recorded once. J gave up 8 bases and V 7 bases, and 8 bases lay outside the gene matches. The CDR3 is 15 amino acids. Germline V lookup: CDR1 MNHEY, CDR2 SMNVEV (reference sequence).

The chain is built from TRBV27 and TRBJ2-1; 13 bases align to TRBD2. This TCR was recovered from a man between 18 and 35 years old who had recovered from COVID-19. What was sequenced was PBMCs or T cells enriched from blood (not recorded which). Here the CDR3 reads CASTLTSGGPDEQFF. The DNA of the CDR3 is TGTGCCAGCACCCTGACTAGCGGGGGGCCCGATGAGCAGTTCTTC.